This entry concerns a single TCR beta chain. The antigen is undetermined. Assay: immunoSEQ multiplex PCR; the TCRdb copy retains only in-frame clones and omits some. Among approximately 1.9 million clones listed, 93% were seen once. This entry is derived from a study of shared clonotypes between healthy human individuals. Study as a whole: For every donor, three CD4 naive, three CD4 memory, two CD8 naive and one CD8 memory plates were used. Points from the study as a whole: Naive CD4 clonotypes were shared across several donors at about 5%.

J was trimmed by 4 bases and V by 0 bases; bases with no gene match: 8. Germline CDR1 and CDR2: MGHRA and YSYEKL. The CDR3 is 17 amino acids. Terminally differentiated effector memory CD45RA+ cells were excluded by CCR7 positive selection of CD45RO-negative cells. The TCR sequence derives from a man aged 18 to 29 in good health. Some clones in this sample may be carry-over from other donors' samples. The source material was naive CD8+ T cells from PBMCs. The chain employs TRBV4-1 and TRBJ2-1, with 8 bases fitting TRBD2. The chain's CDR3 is CASSQDKTSVRYNEQFF. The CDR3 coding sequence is TGCGCCAGCAGCCAAGATAAGACTAGCGTACGTTACAATGAGCAGTTCTTC.